The 9 T cell receptor beta chains reported below all come from one sample, sequenced in a study of regulatory dendritic cells for organ transplantation. Sequencing was performed with immunoSEQ multiplex PCR; in TCRdb, only in-frame clones are kept and a portion is missing. The sample lists 25,000 to 30,000 clones, about four fifths seen once, with around 0.43% in the top ten. Input material: naive CD8+ T cells from blood. Subset given: CD45RA+ naive T cells. These receptors all come from a human donor in good health.

The genes are TRBV5-1 and TRBJ1-3, with D unresolved. Trimming cost V 0 bases and J 0 bases, with 10 bases left between them. The CDR3 runs 16 residues. Germline V CDR1 and CDR2: SGHRS, YFSETQ. The CDR3 reads CASSLGRLDSGNTIYF. DNA of the CDR3: TGCGCCAGCAGCTTGGGGCGGCTAGACTCTGGAAACACCATATATTTT.

This rearrangement joins TRBV27 to TRBJ2-7, with 11 bases identical to TRBD2. V trimming: 6 bases; J trimming: 2 bases; junction bases outside the gene matches: 6. The CDR3 is made up of 15 amino acids. The germline V gene has CDR1 MNHEY and CDR2 SMNVEV (reference sequence). This CDR3 reads CASRDLAGGAYEQYF. In nucleotides, the CDR3 is TGTGCCAGCAGGGACCTAGCGGGGGGTGCCTACGAGCAGTACTTC.

The rearrangement links TRBV10-3 to TRBJ1-1; TRBD1 might be the D (5 bases). CDR1 ENHRY and CDR2 SYGVKD come from the germline V gene. V shed 2 bases and J shed 1 base, with 11 bases lying between them. The CDR3 is 15 residues long. In DNA, the CDR3 is TGTGCCATCAGTGAGAACGACAGCCGGAACACTGAAGCTTTCTTT. It yields the protein CAISENDSRNTEAFF.

The chain links TRBV29-1 to TRBJ1-2; 9 bases align to TRBD1. In germline, CDR1 is SQVTM, CDR2 ANQGSEA. The CDR3 loop spans 16 amino acids. Trimming cost V 1 base and J 4 bases; bases outside gene matches: 10. The CDR3 nucleotides are TGCAGCGTTGAAGGTTATGTGGGACAGGGCACCTATGGCTACACCTTC. It yields the protein CSVEGYVGQGTYGYTF.

The chain is built from TRBV5-8 and TRBJ2-3, with D hard to call. Per the germline V gene, CDR1 is SGHTS and CDR2 is YDEGEE. The CDR3 extends over 16 amino acids. V dropped 1 base and J dropped 4 bases, with 16 bases sitting between them. The DNA of the CDR3 is TGTGCCAGCAGCTTGACAGTTATGGTACTTGCAGATACGCAGTATTTT. It translates to CASSLTVMVLADTQYF.

V usage is TRBV6-5 and J usage is TRBJ1-2, with TRBD1 as a possible D gene (6 bases). The CDR3 is made up of 12 amino acids. V lost 7 bases, J lost 8 bases, and 14 bases lay in between. The germline CDR1 and CDR2 sequences are MNHEY and SVGAGI. CDR3 sequence reads: CASTLGGWGYTF. The CDR3 DNA follows: TGTGCCAGCACTCTAGGGGGTTGGGGCTACACCTTC.

The rearrangement joins TRBV6-7 to TRBJ2-5; weak D call: TRBD1 (5 bases). TRBV6-7 carries the ORF label, with uncertain function. The length of the CDR3 is 13 residues. Trimming cost V 9 bases and J 1 base, with 12 bases left between them. This CDR3 reads CARTGQGQETQYF. The CDR3, as DNA: TGTGCCAGGACTGGTCAGGGCCAAGAGACCCAGTACTTC.

This chain connects TRBV5-1 to TRBJ1-1, with unresolved D. The CDR3 spans 17 residues. Germline CDR1 SGHRS, CDR2 YFSETQ. Trimming took 2 bases from V and 0 from J, leaving 17 bases between them. The CDR3 DNA sequence: TGCGCCAGCAGCTTCTGGGGTTCGGGGTCCATGAACACTGAAGCTTTCTTT. Amino acid sequence: CASSFWGSGSMNTEAFF.

This clone was seen a single time. The rearrangement uses TRBV5-6 and TRBJ1-1, with D unclear. Germline V lookup: CDR1 SGHDT, CDR2 YYEEEE. The CDR3 totals 11 residues. Trimming removed 5 bases at V and 12 bases at J, with 14 bases between. CDR3 nucleotide sequence: TGTGCCAGCAGTGGGGAGGGTTCACCTTTCTTT. Protein: CASSGEGSPFF. Using reference TRBV5-6 and TRBJ1-1 for the parts outside the CDR3, the full variable domain is DAGVTQSPTHLIKTRGQQVTLRCSPKSGHDTVSWYQQALGQGPQFIFQYYEEEERQRGNFPDRFSGHQFPNYSSELNVNALLLGDSALYLCASSGEGSPFFGQGTRLTVV.